This T cell receptor (beta chain) is drawn from a study of a mutant IDH1 vaccine in newly diagnosed glioma. The time point denotes: week 23, last vaccination. Topical imiquimod accompanied each vaccine dose, which consisted of 300 ug of mutant IDH1 20-mer peptide. V was pared by 1 base and J by 4 bases, with 12 bases between. The CDR3 covers 15 residues. Germline assignment: CDR1 LGHNA and CDR2 YSLEER. Concerning this clone: The antigen is not known.

TCRdb's table, derived via immunoSEQ multiplex PCR, lists solely in-frame clones and lacks some. The profile shows tens of thousands of clones, around 81% of them singletons. This TCR came from a woman between 40 and 50 years old with glioma. Some clones in this sample may be carry-over from other donors' samples. V is TRBV4-3 and J is TRBJ2-3, with D maybe TRBD2 (5 bases). The specimen comprised PBMCs, sampled from a glioma patient whose treatment included an IDH1 peptide vaccine. The CDR3 nucleotides are TGCGCCAGCAGCCAAGGGGAGAGTTGGGCAGATACGCAGTATTTT. Translated: CASSQGESWADTQYF.